Listed here are 8 T cell receptor beta chains from one sample, sequenced in a study of T cell responses to AZD1222 COVID-19 vaccine. Produced via immunoSEQ multiplex PCR; TCRdb's table is partial and in-frame only. The sample contains around 110,000 clones, roughly 93% of which appear only once. The specimen comprised peripheral blood, sampled on day 0 of AZD1222 vaccination. The origin of the receptors is an adult in good health.

The chain recombines TRBV27 with TRBJ2-1, with TRBD2 identical over 7 bases. The CDR3 contains 14 residues. In germline, CDR1 is MNHEY, CDR2 SMNVEV (reference sequence). After removal of 9 bases from V and 3 bases from J, the junction contained 8 bases not matched to a gene. The CDR3 DNA reads as TGTGCCAGTAAACCCGGGACTATCTACAATGAGCAGTTCTTC. This translates into CASKPGTIYNEQFF.

This clone was counted a single time. V is TRBV18 and J is TRBJ2-1, with D maybe TRBD2 (5 bases). Trimming pared 1 base from V and 0 bases from J, leaving 16 bases between. The germline V gene has CDR1 KGHSH and CDR2 LQKENI. There are 18 residues in the CDR3. DNA for the CDR3: TGTGCCAGCTCACCACTTTTCCTAGGAGGCCTCTCCTACAATGAGCAGTTCTTC. Protein: CASSPLFLGGLSYNEQFF.

The chain is built from TRBV4-2 and TRBJ2-5, with 8 bases that match TRBD1. CDR3 size: 15 residues. The junction had 8 bases not matched to a gene; V was cut back by 6 bases and J by 2 bases. Looked up from germline, CDR1 is LGHNA and CDR2 is YNFKEQ. CDR3: CASSTLQGGQETQYF. The DNA of the CDR3 is TGTGCCAGCAGTACCTTACAGGGGGGACAAGAGACCCAGTACTTC.

This sequence joins TRBV24-1 and TRBJ1-2; D call uncertain. The CDR3 totals 12 residues. Looked up from germline, CDR1 is KGHDR and CDR2 is SFDVKD. V was pared by 5 bases and J by 7 bases, with 10 bases between. CDR3: CATSGRLGGYTF. CDR3 coding DNA: TGTGCCACCAGTGGCCGACTTGGTGGCTACACCTTC.

This clone was counted only a few times. This chain links TRBV6-5 with TRBJ1-2, with D tentatively TRBD1 (5 bases). The CDR3 has 15 amino acids. CDR1 is MNHEY and CDR2 is SVGAGI in the germline V gene. The V gene lost 6 bases and the J gene lost 5 bases, with 19 bases spanning the gap. CDR3 amino acids: CASSPFTGEGYGYTF. The CDR3 region has the DNA TGTGCCAGCAGCCCATTTACGGGGGAGGGATATGGCTACACCTTC.

The V and J genes are TRBV5-4 and TRBJ1-2; 8 nucleotides line up with TRBD1. CDR3 size: 15 residues. The junction had 6 bases not matched to a gene; V was cut back by 3 bases and J by 2 bases. Per germline, CDR1 SGHNT and CDR2 YYREEE (reference sequence). CDR3 DNA sequence: TGTGCCAGCAGCTCCCCGACAGGGGCCAACTATGGCTACACCTTC. Its translation: CASSSPTGANYGYTF.

Points on this clone: This sample includes further DNA sequences coding for the same CDR3. The chain recombines TRBV6-5 with TRBJ2-5; D is ambiguous. Trimming pared 6 bases from V and 5 bases from J, leaving 4 bases between. This CDR3 is built from 10 residues. Germline V gives CDR1 MNHEY, CDR2 SVGAGI. In nucleotides, the CDR3 is TGTGCCAGCAGGGGGGAGACCCAGTACTTC. Translated, it gives CASRGETQYF.

The chain links TRBV29-1 to TRBJ2-7; D gene ambiguous. The CDR3 has 14 amino acids. Germline V gene sequence: CDR1 SQVTM, CDR2 ANQGSEA. V was trimmed by 3 bases and J by 9 bases, leaving 21 bases between them. CDR3 coding DNA: TGCAGCGTTGAGGGCATTTCGGTACCAACGACGCAGTACTTC. Translating it yields CSVEGISVPTTQYF.